A single sample gave rise to the 17 T cell receptor beta chains below, sequenced in a study of blood T cell repertoires in COVID-19. Only in-frame clones appear in the TCRdb table, and some are missing; sequencing was by immunoSEQ multiplex PCR. This sample has about 200,000 clones; 80% occur once, and the top ten carry 6% to 8.5%. Sample: peripheral blood. The source of these receptors is a man aged 55 to 70 with acute or convalescent COVID-19.

The chain carries TRBV3-1 (or the pseudogene TRBV3-2) and TRBJ2-1; TRBD2 matches 10 bases. V dropped 4 bases and J dropped 4; count of bases not matched to a gene: 4. The germline CDR1 and CDR2 sequences are LGHDT and YNNKEL (reference sequence). The CDR3 totals 15 residues. CDR3 DNA sequence: TGTGCCAGCAGCCTAGGACTAGCGGTTTACAATGAGCAGTTCTTC. It translates to CASSLGLAVYNEQFF.

The V and J genes are TRBV28 and TRBJ2-2, with D possibly being TRBD1 (5 bases). CDR1 MDHEN and CDR2 SYDVKM come from the germline V gene. The ends were cut back, 3 bases at V and 6 bases at J, with 14 bases in the middle. This CDR3 comprises 15 residues. The CDR3 spells CASSFPRLGPGELFF. CDR3 nucleotide sequence: TGTGCCAGCAGTTTTCCTCGACTGGGGCCCGGGGAGCTGTTTTTT.

This chain uses TRBV19 with TRBJ1-1; TRBD1 matches 9 bases. CDR1 is LNHDA, CDR2 SQIVND, per germline (reference sequence). V trimming: 8 bases; J trimming: 2 bases; junction bases outside the gene matches: 6. This CDR3 region has 14 residues. CDR3 bases: TGTGCCAGTTGCCAAACAGGGGGCAACACTGAAGCTTTCTTT. Residues: CASCQTGGNTEAFF.

CDR3 bases: TGTGCCAGCAGTCTAAAATCTGAAGCTTTCTTT. It is translated as CASSLKSEAFF. The chain has TRBV28 and TRBJ1-1; D remains unclear. The germline gives CDR1 MDHEN, CDR2 SYDVKM. The CDR3 spans 11 residues. Trimming pared 5 bases from V and 6 bases from J, leaving 7 bases between.

The rearrangement links TRBV2 to TRBJ1-1; 7 nucleotides agree with TRBD1. Per the germline V gene, CDR1 is SNHLY and CDR2 is FYNNEI. There are 13 residues in the CDR3. The ends lost 8 bases at V and 5 bases at J; junction bases unmatched: 8. DNA for the CDR3: TGTGCCAGCGTAAACAGGGGAAATACTGAAGCTTTCTTT. Its translation: CASVNRGNTEAFF.

The chain recombines TRBV5-1 with TRBJ2-1, with D hard to call. There are 14 residues in the CDR3. Trimming left V 5 bases short and J 0 bases short, with 9 bases between. From germline, CDR1 is SGHRS and CDR2 YFSETQ. CDR3 loop: CASRSSSSYNEQFF. The CDR3 bases are TGCGCCAGCAGGTCCTCCAGCTCCTACAATGAGCAGTTCTTC.

The CDR3 is CASSVSDLNEQFF. The CDR3, as DNA: TGTGCCAGTAGTGTTAGCGATCTCAATGAGCAGTTCTTC. V usage is TRBV19 and J usage is TRBJ2-1; TRBD2 might be the D (5 bases). Between the trimmed V and J ends, which lost 5 bases and 6 bases, there was a span of 11 bases. CDR1 and CDR2 from the germline V gene are LNHDA and SQIVND (reference sequence). The CDR3 runs 13 residues.

V usage is TRBV25-1 and J usage is TRBJ2-1; D is possibly TRBD2 (6 bases). V lost 8 bases and J 5 bases, leaving 10 bases between the germline ends. Germline V lookup: CDR1 MGHDK, CDR2 SYGVNS. The CDR3 consists of 12 residues. The CDR3 region has the DNA TGTGCCAGCGATGGCGGGAACAATGAGCAGTTCTTC. Its translation is CASDGGNNEQFF.

This clone was seen only once. The rearrangement uses TRBV2 and TRBJ1-3; tentatively, D is TRBD1 (6 bases). The CDR3 totals 14 residues. Per the germline V gene, CDR1 is SNHLY and CDR2 is FYNNEI. Trimming stripped 9 bases from V and 0 bases from J, with 12 bases between. CDR3 nucleotides: TGTGCCAGGTCGGGACAAAACTCTGGAAACACCATATATTTT. It codes for CARSGQNSGNTIYF.

This chain uses TRBV19 with TRBJ1-5; 7 bases match TRBD1. This CDR3 is built from 16 residues. Germline CDR1 reads LNHDA; CDR2 reads SQIVND (reference sequence). The V gene end was trimmed by 7 bases and the J gene end by 6 bases; junction bases not matched to a gene: 15. The CDR3 loop is CASNWASEGAGQPQHF. The CDR3 DNA follows: TGTGCCAGTAATTGGGCGTCGGAGGGGGCGGGTCAGCCCCAGCATTTT. Combining the CDR3 with reference TRBV19 and TRBJ1-5 gives the whole variable domain DGGITQSPKYLFRKEGQNVTLSCEQNLNHDAMYWYRQDPGQGLRLIYYSQIVNDFQKGDIAEGYSVSREKKESFPLTVTSAQKNPTAFYLCASNWASEGAGQPQHFGDGTRLSIL.

V usage is TRBV10-1 and J usage is TRBJ2-1; 10 bases match TRBD2. CDR1 and CDR2 from the germline V gene are WNHNN and SYGVQD (reference sequence). The CDR3 loop spans 19 amino acids. After removal of 4 bases from V and 7 bases from J, the junction contained 19 bases not matched to a gene. The CDR3 is CASSVRTSGDLRGRNEQFF. CDR3 DNA sequence: TGCGCCAGCAGTGTCCGGACTAGCGGAGACTTGCGAGGCCGGAATGAGCAGTTCTTC.

The CDR3: CATQYTYRGLNTEAFF. CDR3 coding DNA: TGCGCCACCCAATACACCTACAGGGGGCTCAACACTGAAGCTTTCTTT. J is TRBJ1-1 and V is TRBV4-3; 9 nucleotides match TRBD1. The CDR3 loop spans 16 amino acids. J lost 2 bases, V lost 10 bases, and 14 bases had no gene match. Germline CDR1 LGHNA, CDR2 YSLEER.

This clone was picked up one time. V and J are TRBV6-5 and TRBJ1-2; 7 nucleotides align to TRBD1. V lost 8 bases and J lost 8; bases outside the gene matches: 17. Germline lookup yields CDR1 MNHEY and CDR2 SVGAGI. The CDR3 is made up of 15 amino acids. The CDR3 nucleotides read TGTGCCAGCGGCCTCAGACCGACAGGGTCGTACGGCTACACCTTC. Translated, it gives CASGLRPTGSYGYTF.

The rearrangement uses TRBV6-1 and TRBJ1-1; D remains ambiguous. CDR3 length: 12 residues. The V end lost 3 bases, the J end lost 5 bases, and 7 bases lay between the germline ends. Germline loops: CDR1 MNHNS, CDR2 SASEGT. As DNA, the CDR3 is TGTGCCAGCAGTGACGGTTTGACTGAAGCTTTCTTT. It is translated as CASSDGLTEAFF.

The chain recombines TRBV4-1 with TRBJ1-5, with 7 bases aligning to TRBD1. From germline, CDR1 is MGHRA and CDR2 YSYEKL. The CDR3 is 15 residues long. J gave up 7 bases and V 1 base, and 7 bases lay outside the gene matches. The CDR3 here is CASSQGTGTVQPQHF. CDR3 sequence (DNA): TGCGCCAGCAGCCAAGGAACTGGGACAGTCCAGCCCCAGCATTTT.

This rearrangement joins TRBV7-9 to TRBJ1-1; a weak D match, TRBD1 (6 bases). Trimming shortened V by 3 bases and J by 0 bases, and 11 bases separated the two germline ends. Germline V gene data show CDR1 as SEHNR and CDR2 as FQNEAQ (reference sequence). The CDR3 loop spans 15 amino acids. The CDR3 DNA reads as TGTGCCAGCAGCTTGGTGCAGGGGATGAACACTGAAGCTTTCTTT. It is translated as CASSLVQGMNTEAFF. Looking up the rest from reference TRBV7-9 and TRBJ1-1 gives the full variable domain: DTGVSQNPRHKITKRGQNVTFRCDPISEHNRLYWYRQTLGQGPEFLTYFQNEAQLEKSRLLSDRFSAERPKGSFSTLEIQRTEQGDSAMYLCASSLVQGMNTEAFFGQGTRLTVV.

The chain is built from TRBV12-3 or TRBV12-4 and TRBJ1-2; TRBD1 agrees at 8 bases. The CDR3 totals 13 residues. J was trimmed by 6 bases and V by 6 bases; bases with no gene match: 6. In nucleotides, the CDR3 is TGTGCCAGCAGACAGGGGGAAAGGAATGGCTACACCTTC. The encoded protein is CASRQGERNGYTF.